This T cell receptor (beta chain) was sequenced during a study of T cells in Graves' hyperthyroidism and ophthalmopathy. This clonotype has at least ten counts. Its antigen is as yet unknown. Unmatched junction bases numbered 9, after V lost 2 bases and J lost 5 bases. Germline CDR1 and CDR2: ENHRY and SYGVKD. There are 17 residues in the CDR3. Any patient presenting with uncontrolled infection, other autoimmune disease, pregnancy or lactation was left out. Amplified TCR beta CDR3 regions derived from RNA transcripts. TCR CDR3 underwent first-round RT-PCR with the HTBI primer set. TCRdb itself ran the multiplex PCR reads through MiXCR, one entry per CDR3 protein. This sample has around 300,000 distinct CDR3 sequences, with about 15% found just once. Study-level results: Clonotypes that were expanded in thyroid above 0.001 mostly appeared in blood too.

This TCR derives from a woman aged 25-40 years with Graves' hyperthyroidism. The chain links TRBV10-3 to TRBJ2-2; 9 nucleotides agree with TRBD1. The sequencing sample was made of blood. CDR3 sequence: CAISETVWTGATGELFF. As DNA, the CDR3 is TGTGCCATCAGTGAGACAGTCTGGACAGGGGCTACCGGGGAGCTGTTTTTT.